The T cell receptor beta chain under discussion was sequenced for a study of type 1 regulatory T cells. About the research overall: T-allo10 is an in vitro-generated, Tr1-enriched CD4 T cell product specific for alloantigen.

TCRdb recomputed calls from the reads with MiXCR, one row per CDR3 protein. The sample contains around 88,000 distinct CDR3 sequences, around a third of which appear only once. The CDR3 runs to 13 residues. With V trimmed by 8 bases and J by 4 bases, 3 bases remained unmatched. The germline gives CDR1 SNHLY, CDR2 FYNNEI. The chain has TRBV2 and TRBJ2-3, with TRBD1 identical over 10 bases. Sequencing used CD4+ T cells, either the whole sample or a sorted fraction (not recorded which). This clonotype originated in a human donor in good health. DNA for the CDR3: TGTGCCAGCGGGACAGGGGTCCCAGATACGCAGTATTTT. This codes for CASGTGVPDTQYF. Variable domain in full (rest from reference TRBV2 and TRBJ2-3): EPEVTQTPSHQVTQMGQEVILRCVPISNHLYFYWYRQILGQKVEFLVSFYNNEISEKSEIFDDQFSVERPDGSNFTLKIRSTKLEDSAMYFCASGTGVPDTQYFGPGTRLTVL.